This T cell receptor (beta chain) emerged from a study of T cell responses to AZD1222 COVID-19 vaccine. The study, taken as a whole, reports: Regions 160-218 and 743-854 dominated among vaccine-associated CD4 TCRs spanning spike.

This clone was detected only once. What it binds is unknown. At the DNA level, this CDR3 is encoded by other sequences in the same sample as well. Method: immunoSEQ multiplex PCR; TCRdb's copy keeps in-frame clones and lacks some. The data show 140,000 to 150,000 clones, 75% to 85% seen once. Looked up from germline, CDR1 is SGHVS and CDR2 is FQNEAQ. V was shortened by 5 bases and J by 5 bases, with 11 bases between the two germline ends. The CDR3 sequence is 13 residues long. This sample comprised peripheral blood, obtained on day 0 of MenACWY control vaccination. This clonotype originated in an adult in good health. This chain links TRBV7-8 with TRBJ2-3; TRBD2 is a possible D gene (5 bases). The CDR3 spells CASSPPREDTQYF. The CDR3 region has the DNA TGTGCCAGCAGCCCGCCACGGGAAGATACGCAGTATTTT.